The T cell receptor beta chain under discussion was sequenced for a study of preoperative IRX-2 immunotherapy in early breast cancer. Produced via immunoSEQ multiplex PCR; TCRdb's table is partial and in-frame only. The table lists about 1,100 clones, approximately 74% of them singletons. Treatment of the sample: preoperative locoregional IRX-2 cytokine immunotherapy. Patients received preoperative, locoregional IRX-2 cytokine immunotherapy in a phase Ib study. Sequenced here: tumor tissue, sampled before IRX-2 immunotherapy. This receptor was identified in a human donor with breast cancer.

The CDR3 loop is CAISRDPDQPQHF. The CDR3 DNA reads TGTGCCATCAGCCGGGACCCAGATCAGCCCCAGCATTTT. The chain joins TRBV6-8 to TRBJ1-5, with D possibly TRBD1 on 5 matching bases. The CDR3 runs 13 residues. Trimming took off 10 bases at V and 5 bases at J, with 15 bases between the two ends. Germline loops: CDR1 MNHGY, CDR2 SAAAGT.